A selection of T cell receptor beta chains follows, all from one sample in a study of beta chain features in type 1 diabetes. Sequencing was performed with immunoSEQ multiplex PCR; in TCRdb, only in-frame clones are kept and a portion is missing. The table lists under 300,000 clones, around 22% of them singletons, with about 0.012% in the top ten. Sequencing was done on a sample of naive CD4+ T cells from blood. The receptors were gathered from a young woman with type 1 diabetes. Each CDR3 is given with its conserved first and last residue. Fields, in order: J gene, V gene, D gene, clone size, CDR3 protein, CDR3 DNA. The D gene is left open where the match is weak. The size of a clone is reported for some rows only, either as once, few or many, or as a class for expanded clones.

j_gene: TRBJ2-3; v_gene: TRBV27; d_gene: TRBD1; abundance: few; CDR3aa: CASSPLGRTGSTDTQYF; CDR3nt: TGTGCCAGCAGTCCATTAGGTCGGACAGGATCCACAGATACGCAGTATTTT
j_gene: TRBJ2-1; v_gene: TRBV5-6; d_gene: TRBD2; abundance: NA; CDR3aa: CASSGSKAGSSYNEQFF; CDR3nt: TGTGCCAGCAGCGGGTCCAAAGCGGGGTCCTCCTACAATGAGCAGTTCTTC
j_gene: TRBJ1-5; v_gene: TRBV19; d_gene: TRBD1; abundance: NA; CDR3aa: CASSSGTGSNQPQHF; CDR3nt: TGTGCCAGTAGTTCCGGGACAGGGAGCAATCAGCCCCAGCATTTT
j_gene: TRBJ2-3; v_gene: TRBV20-1; d_gene: NA; abundance: NA; CDR3aa: CSARVADTQYF; CDR3nt: TGCAGTGCTAGAGTAGCCGATACGCAGTATTTT
j_gene: TRBJ2-1; v_gene: TRBV5-1; d_gene: TRBD2; abundance: NA; CDR3aa: CASSHSTSARVEQFF; CDR3nt: TGCGCCAGCAGCCACTCTACTAGCGCCAGGGTGGAGCAGTTCTTC
j_gene: TRBJ2-1; v_gene: TRBV4-1; d_gene: TRBD2; abundance: few; CDR3aa: CASSPGLAGRTYNEQFF; CDR3nt: TGCGCCAGCAGCCCGGGACTAGCGGGCCGGACCTACAATGAGCAGTTCTTC
j_gene: TRBJ1-2; v_gene: TRBV9; d_gene: TRBD1; abundance: NA; CDR3aa: CASSVGQGNYGYTF; CDR3nt: TGTGCCAGCAGCGTGGGACAGGGGAACTATGGCTACACCTTC
j_gene: TRBJ2-4; v_gene: TRBV29-1; d_gene: NA; abundance: NA; CDR3aa: CSAKRAGHIQYF; CDR3nt: TGCAGCGCAAAAAGGGCAGGGCACATTCAGTACTTC
j_gene: TRBJ2-7; v_gene: TRBV18; d_gene: NA; abundance: NA; CDR3aa: CASSPQSRGPYEQYF; CDR3nt: TGTGCCAGCTCACCACAGTCCCGCGGGCCCTACGAGCAGTACTTC
j_gene: TRBJ2-7; v_gene: TRBV6-5; d_gene: NA; abundance: NA; CDR3aa: CASSYSGARSYEQYF; CDR3nt: TGTGCCAGCAGTTACTCGGGGGCGCGGTCCTACGAGCAGTACTTC
j_gene: TRBJ2-7; v_gene: TRBV9; d_gene: NA; abundance: NA; CDR3aa: CASSVSPAGGGYEQYF; CDR3nt: TGTGCCAGCAGCGTAAGCCCTGCTGGGGGCGGCTACGAGCAGTACTTC